This T cell receptor beta chain appears in the sequencing data of a study of blood T cell repertoires in COVID-19. In the study overall: Acute and convalescent COVID-19 specimens originated in the United States, Italy and Spain.

CDR3 length equals 15 residues. The ends lost 0 bases at V and 12 bases at J; junction bases unmatched: 12. Germline values: CDR1 SGHDT, CDR2 YYEEEE. In the study's own analysis: Cell counts per sample came from amplifying reference gene primers. Sequencing was performed with immunoSEQ multiplex PCR; in TCRdb, only in-frame clones are kept and a portion is missing. The V and J calls and clone size are taken from that table; D and trimming were inferred from the DNA. The sample has about 63,000 clones; about 80% are singletons. Source material: peripheral blood. V is TRBV5-6 and J is TRBJ2-1; 7 nucleotides line up with TRBD1. The sequence came from a human donor in a cohort sampled during active COVID-19. DNA of the CDR3: TGTGCCAGCAGCTTGGACAGGGGTTTGGGGGCTGGGCAGTTCTTC. Translated, it gives CASSLDRGLGAGQFF. Full variable domain (remainder filled in from reference TRBV5-6 and TRBJ2-1): DAGVTQSPTHLIKTRGQQVTLRCSPKSGHDTVSWYQQALGQGPQFIFQYYEEEERQRGNFPDRFSGHQFPNYSSELNVNALLLGDSALYLCASSLDRGLGAGQFFGPGTRLTVL.